The subject of this entry is one T cell receptor beta chain. The sample originates from a study of technical replicates of blood from a few donors. This table comes from immunoSEQ multiplex PCR, and its TCRdb copy is limited to in-frame clones, with some not included. This sample carries around 100,000 clones, 96% of them seen once, and the ten largest clones take 0.2% to 0.25%. The germline V gene has CDR1 SGHTA and CDR2 FQGNSA. CDR3 length equals 17 residues. V shed 3 bases and J shed 0 bases, with 15 bases lying between them. The gene calls are TRBV7-2 and TRBJ2-1; D gene unclear. This sequence originates from a human donor in good health. The source material was T cells isolated from PBMCs. The CDR3 bases are TGTGCCAGCAGCTTTCCCCCCAGACTTCGCTCCTACAATGAGCAGTTCTTC. Translated, it gives CASSFPPRLRSYNEQFF.